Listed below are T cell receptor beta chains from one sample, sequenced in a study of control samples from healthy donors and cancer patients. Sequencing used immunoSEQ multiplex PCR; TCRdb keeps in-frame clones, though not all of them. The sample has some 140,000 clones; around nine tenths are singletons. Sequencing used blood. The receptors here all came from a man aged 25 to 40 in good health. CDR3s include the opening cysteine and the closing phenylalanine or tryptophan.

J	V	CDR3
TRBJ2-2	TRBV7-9	CASSSTGSNGELFF
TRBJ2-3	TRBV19	CASKQGTTDTQYF
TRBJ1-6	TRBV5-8	CASSSGPYNSPLHF
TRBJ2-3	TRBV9	CASSIKSWGDTQYF
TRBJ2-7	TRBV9	CASSVGADAYEQYF
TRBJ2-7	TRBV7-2	CASSLGDMTTYEQYF
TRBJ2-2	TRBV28	CASRPAGWNTGELFF
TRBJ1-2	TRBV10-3	CAISESPTQRNYGYTF
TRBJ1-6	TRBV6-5	CASSRFPGENSPLHF
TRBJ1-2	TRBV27	CASSPDRVFHYGYTF
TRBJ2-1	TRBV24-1	CATSEGTSVREQFF
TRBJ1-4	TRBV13	CASSLAQGSGEKLFF
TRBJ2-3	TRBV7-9	CASGTTLVGESPSGDTQYF
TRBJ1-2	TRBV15	CATSPTGVDGYTF
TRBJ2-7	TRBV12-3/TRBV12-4	CASSGHHEQYF
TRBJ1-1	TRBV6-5	CASSLRPAEDTEAFF
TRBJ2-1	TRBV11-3	CASSFESHNYNEQFF
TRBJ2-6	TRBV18	CASSPTSSGANVLTF
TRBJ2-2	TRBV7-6	CASSTGELGGELFF
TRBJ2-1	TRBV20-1	CSARDRGWQFF
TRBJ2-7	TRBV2	CASSDPGLGVWEQYF
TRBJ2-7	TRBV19	CASRKNSGYEQYF
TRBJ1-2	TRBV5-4	CASGSLKSGYGYTF
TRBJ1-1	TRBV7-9	CASSPGTGYMNTEAFF
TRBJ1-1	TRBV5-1	CASSTQGRNTEAFF
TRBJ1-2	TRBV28	CASSPGHGLAYGYTF
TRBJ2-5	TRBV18	CASSQGSTSLETQYF
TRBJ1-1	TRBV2	CASKGFRNTEAFF
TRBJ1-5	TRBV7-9	CASSLAGEGSNQPQHF
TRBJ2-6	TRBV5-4	CASSLSDRGSGANVLTF
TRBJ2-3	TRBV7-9	CASSYRLAGGPDTQYF
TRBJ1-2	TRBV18	CASSPNRDSSRGYTF
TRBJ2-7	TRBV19	CASSLLAGGSYEQYF
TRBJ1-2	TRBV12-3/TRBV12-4	CASSLWDRGYTF
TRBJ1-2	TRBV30	CAWSLTQTGSYGYTF
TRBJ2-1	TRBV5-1	CASSFTSGAYNEQFF
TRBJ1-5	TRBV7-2	CASSFGQSNQPQHF
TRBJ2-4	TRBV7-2	CASSLEPGQKNIQYF
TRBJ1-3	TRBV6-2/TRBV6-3	CASSPTGTSGNTIYF
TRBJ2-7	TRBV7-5	CARSLRWYEQYF
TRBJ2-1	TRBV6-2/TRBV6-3	CASSSRLAGEYNEQFF
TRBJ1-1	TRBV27	CASSLLRWNTEAFF
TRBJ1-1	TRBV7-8	CASSFARGRSDTEAFF
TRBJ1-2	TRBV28	CASTLGSYGYTF
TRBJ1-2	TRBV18	CASSPTASVNNYGYTF
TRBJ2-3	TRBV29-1	CSVDGAGGKRESVTDTQYF
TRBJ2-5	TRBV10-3	CAISEFLSQETQYF
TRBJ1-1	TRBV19	CATQGSALPAEAFF
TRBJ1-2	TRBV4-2	CASSQETGGFYGYTF
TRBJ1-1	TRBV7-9	CASSFIAGGEAFF
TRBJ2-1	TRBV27	CASSYESGRANYEQFF
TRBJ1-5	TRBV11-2	CASSLGTGDRQPQHF
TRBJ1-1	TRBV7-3	CASSLRGRGTEAFF
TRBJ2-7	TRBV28	CASEHSYEQYF
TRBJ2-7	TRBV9	CASSVAQGDYEQYF